This TCR beta chain was identified during a study of T cell changes during pregnancy in multiple sclerosis. Germline V CDR1 and CDR2: WNHNN, SYGVQD (reference sequence). CDR3 size: 17 residues. With V trimmed by 6 bases and J by 2 bases, 11 bases remained unmatched. Some clones are missing from TCRdb's copy, which holds only in-frame ones; the method was immunoSEQ multiplex PCR. The repertoire holds roughly 80,000 clones, with just over 90% as singletons. Sequenced material: peripheral blood, taken before pregnancy. V gene TRBV10-1 combines with J gene TRBJ2-3, with 10 bases lining up with TRBD2. The receptor was isolated from a female donor with multiple sclerosis, enrolled in a pregnancy study. The CDR3 sequence is CASRPYLAGALTDTQYF. The CDR3 nucleotides are TGCGCCAGCAGGCCCTATCTAGCGGGGGCCCTCACAGATACGCAGTATTTT.